This T cell receptor (beta chain) was observed in a study of T cells after yellow fever vaccination. Study-wide results and limits: The secondary T-cell response peaked on day 5, not day 15, but was weaker.

This CDR3 is 16 amino acids long. Germline lookup yields CDR1 ENHRY and CDR2 SYGVKD. The V and J ends lost 4 bases and 6 bases, in that order; junction bases with no gene match: 10. Details on this clonotype: Its antigen is as yet unknown.

A single record per CDR3 protein comes from TCRdb applying MiXCR to the 5' RACE reads. The repertoire holds 80,000 to 100,000 distinct CDR3 sequences, with around 5.5% as singletons. The sequencing here drew on CD8+ T cells sorted from PBMCs, taken 10 days after the yellow fever booster vaccination. The receptor was derived from a young man who received the YFV17D yellow fever vaccine. The rearrangement links TRBV10-3 to TRBJ2-2; TRBD1 matches at 8 bases. CDR3 nucleotide sequence: TGTGCCATCAGTGTTGCGCAGGGGGCGAATGCCGGGGAGCTGTTTTTT. Protein product: CAISVAQGANAGELFF.